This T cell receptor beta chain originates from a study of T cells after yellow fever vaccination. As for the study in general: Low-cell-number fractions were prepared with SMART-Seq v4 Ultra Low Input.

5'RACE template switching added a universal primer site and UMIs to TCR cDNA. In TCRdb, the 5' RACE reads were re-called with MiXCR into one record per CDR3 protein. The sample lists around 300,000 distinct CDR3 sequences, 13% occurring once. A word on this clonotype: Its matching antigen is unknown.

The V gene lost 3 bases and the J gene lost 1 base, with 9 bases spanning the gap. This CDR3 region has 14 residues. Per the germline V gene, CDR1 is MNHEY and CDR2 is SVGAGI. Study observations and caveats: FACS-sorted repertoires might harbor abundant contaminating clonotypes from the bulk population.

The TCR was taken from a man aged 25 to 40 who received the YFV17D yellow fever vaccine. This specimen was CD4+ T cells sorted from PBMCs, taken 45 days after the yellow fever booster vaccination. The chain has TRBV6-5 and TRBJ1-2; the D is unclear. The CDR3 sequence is CASSYLGSNYGYTF. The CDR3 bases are TGTGCCAGCAGTTATTTAGGCAGTAACTATGGCTACACCTTC.